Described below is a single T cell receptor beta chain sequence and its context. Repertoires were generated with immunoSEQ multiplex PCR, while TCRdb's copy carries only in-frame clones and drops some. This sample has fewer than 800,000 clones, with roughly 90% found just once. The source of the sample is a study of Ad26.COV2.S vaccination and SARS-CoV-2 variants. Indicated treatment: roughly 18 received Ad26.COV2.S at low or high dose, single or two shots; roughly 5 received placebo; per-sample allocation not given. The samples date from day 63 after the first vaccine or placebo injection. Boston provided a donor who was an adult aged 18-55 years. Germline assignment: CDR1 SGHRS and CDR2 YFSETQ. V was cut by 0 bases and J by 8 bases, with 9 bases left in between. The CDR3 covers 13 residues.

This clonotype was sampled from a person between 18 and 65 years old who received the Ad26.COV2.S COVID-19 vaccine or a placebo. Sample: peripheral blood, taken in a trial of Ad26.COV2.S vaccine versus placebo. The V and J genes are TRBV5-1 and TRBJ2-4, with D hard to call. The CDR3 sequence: CASSLEQFDIQYF. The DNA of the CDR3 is TGCGCCAGCAGCTTGGAACAGTTTGACATTCAGTACTTC.